Included here is one TCR beta chain sequence, with context. Its target is not known. Sequencing was performed with immunoSEQ multiplex PCR; in TCRdb, only in-frame clones are kept and a portion is missing. Here the sample spans approximately 100,000 clones, about 89% being singletons. From germline, CDR1 is MDHEN and CDR2 SYDVKM. Trimming took off 5 bases at V and 6 bases at J, with 10 bases between the two ends. CDR3 size: 12 residues. This sample was included in a study of T cell responses to AZD1222 COVID-19 vaccine. Whole-study results and caveats: The study found vaccine-associated CD4 TCRs spanning spike, dominant at 160-218 and 743-854. Only a handful of individuals given AZD1222 were seropositive at baseline. Reportedly, close to half of spike-specific TCRs are directed against unmutated variant regions.

This TCR was sampled from an adult in good health. The genes are TRBV28 and TRBJ1-1; D is undetermined. Sequencing was performed on peripheral blood, taken on day 0 of AZD1222 vaccination. The CDR3 region is CASSPSQSEAFF. CDR3 nucleotides: TGTGCCAGCAGTCCAAGCCAGTCTGAAGCTTTCTTT.